A single T cell receptor beta chain is shown here with its context. The antigen this receptor binds is unknown. No much larger clonotype is one base removed from it; base qualities were not supplied. Measured from the cysteine to the phenylalanine, the CDR3 is 14 residues long. Of all the DNA, just the CDR3 is kept, 42 bases in frame from base 1. As encoded in the germline V gene, CDR1 is MNHEY while CDR2 is SVGAGI. At the junction V is shortened by 9 bases and J by 4 bases; bases outside the gene matches: 6. For each enrolled patient, mismatch repair deficiency was established using either polymerase chain reaction or immunohistochemistry. TCR sequencing was performed for three patients who responded to pembrolizumab therapy. The phase II trial prospectively evaluated PD-1 blockade with pembrolizumab in advanced mismatch repair-deficient cancers, independent of tissue of origin. Peripheral blood T cell samples were gathered serially, both before PD-1 blockade started and at multiple time points afterward. Blood sampling times were expressed in weeks after the first pembrolizumab dose.

The record originates from a study of PD-1 blockade in mismatch repair-deficient tumors (TCRdb year 2017). Background on the whole study: Between September 2013 and September 2016, the trial enrolled 86 consecutive patients with approximately 11 mismatch repair-deficient cancer types, every one of whom had been previously treated and was progressing. Deep sequencing of TCR CDR3 regions was used to track tumor-associated T cell clones in peripheral blood of patients responding to PD-1 blockade.

The method behind the library was the immunoSEQ multiplex PCR assay. Entries here come from immuneACCESS through TCRdb and include only in-frame sequences with V and J called. Some clones fail to appear in such tables; in the studies checked, an unresolved V gene covers under half of the shortfall, and the cause of the remainder is unknown. This sample has approximately 37,000 clones in its table, and 70% to 90% of those were observed once. The ten largest clonotypes hold roughly 3.9% of the sample. The paper as a whole reports these results and caveats: After pembrolizumab, tumor-resident clones, which were often undetectable in blood before treatment, expanded rapidly and then contracted, generally ahead of radiologic responses.

The source was peripheral blood, collected about 76 weeks after starting pembrolizumab. This chain is built from TRBV6-5 and TRBJ2-3; 11 bases in the junction line up with TRBD2. The receptor's source is an adult with mismatch repair-deficient cancer. The CDR3 protein sequence reads: CASQLAGAADTQYF. Read as DNA, the sequence is TGTGCCAGTCAACTAGCGGGAGCCGCAGATACGCAGTATTTT.